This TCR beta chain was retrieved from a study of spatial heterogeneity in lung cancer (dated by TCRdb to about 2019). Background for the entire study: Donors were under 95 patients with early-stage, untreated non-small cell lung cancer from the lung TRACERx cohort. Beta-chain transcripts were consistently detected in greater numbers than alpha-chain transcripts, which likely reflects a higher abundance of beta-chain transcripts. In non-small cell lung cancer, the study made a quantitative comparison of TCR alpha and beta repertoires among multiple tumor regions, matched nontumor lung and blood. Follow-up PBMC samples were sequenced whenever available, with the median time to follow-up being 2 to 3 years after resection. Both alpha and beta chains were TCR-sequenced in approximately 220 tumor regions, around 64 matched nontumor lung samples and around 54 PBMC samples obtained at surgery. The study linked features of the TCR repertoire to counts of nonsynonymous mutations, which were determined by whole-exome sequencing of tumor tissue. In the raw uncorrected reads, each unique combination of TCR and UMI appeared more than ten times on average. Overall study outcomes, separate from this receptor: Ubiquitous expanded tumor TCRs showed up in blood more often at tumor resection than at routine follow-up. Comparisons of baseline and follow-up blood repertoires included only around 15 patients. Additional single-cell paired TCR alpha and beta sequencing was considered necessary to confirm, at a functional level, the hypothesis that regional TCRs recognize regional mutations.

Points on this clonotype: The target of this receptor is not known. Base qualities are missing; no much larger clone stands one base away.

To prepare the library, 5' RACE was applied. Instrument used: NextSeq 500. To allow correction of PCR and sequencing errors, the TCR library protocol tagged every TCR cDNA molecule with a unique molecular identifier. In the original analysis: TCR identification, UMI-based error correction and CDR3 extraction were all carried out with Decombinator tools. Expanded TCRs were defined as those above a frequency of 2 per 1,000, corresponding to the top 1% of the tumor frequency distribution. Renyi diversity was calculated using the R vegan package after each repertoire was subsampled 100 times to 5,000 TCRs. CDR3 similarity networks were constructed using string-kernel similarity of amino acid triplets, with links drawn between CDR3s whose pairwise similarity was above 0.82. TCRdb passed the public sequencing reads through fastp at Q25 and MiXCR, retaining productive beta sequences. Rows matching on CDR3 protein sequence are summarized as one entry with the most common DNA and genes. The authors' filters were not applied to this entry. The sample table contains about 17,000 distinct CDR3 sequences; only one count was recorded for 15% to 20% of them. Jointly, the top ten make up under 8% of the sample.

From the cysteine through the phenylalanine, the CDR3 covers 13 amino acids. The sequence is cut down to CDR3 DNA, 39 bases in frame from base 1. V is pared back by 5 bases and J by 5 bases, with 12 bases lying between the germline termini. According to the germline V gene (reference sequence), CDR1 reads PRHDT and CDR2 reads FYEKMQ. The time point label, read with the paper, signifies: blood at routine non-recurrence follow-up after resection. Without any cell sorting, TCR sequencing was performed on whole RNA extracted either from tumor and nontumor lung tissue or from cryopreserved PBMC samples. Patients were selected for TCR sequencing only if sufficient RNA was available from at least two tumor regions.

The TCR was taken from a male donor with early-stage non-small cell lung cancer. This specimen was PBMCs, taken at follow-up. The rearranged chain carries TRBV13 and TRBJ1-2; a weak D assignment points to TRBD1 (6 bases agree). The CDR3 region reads CASSTIRGYGYTF. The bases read TGTGCCAGCAGCACAATAAGGGGGTATGGCTACACCTTC.